Presented here are 13 T cell receptor beta chains from one specimen sequenced in a study of cytomegalovirus exposure and HLA in healthy donors. Use of 60 Vbeta and 13 Jbeta primers characterized the PCR. Profiling relied on immunoSEQ multiplex PCR, and the TCRdb table lists in-frame clones only, not all of them. The sample carries about 160,000 clones, 80% recorded once. The source material was PBMCs. The receptors were gathered from a man aged 25 to 40 in good health and CMV-seronegative.

This rearrangement joins TRBV5-1 to TRBJ2-2; TRBD2 might be the D (5 bases). The germline gives CDR1 SGHRS, CDR2 YFSETQ. The CDR3 loop spans 16 amino acids. Trimming took 2 bases from V and 2 from J, leaving 13 bases between them. The CDR3 DNA follows: TGCGCCAGCAGCTTTGAAGCAGCGGTCAACACCGGGGAGCTGTTTTTT. It specifies CASSFEAAVNTGELFF.

Notes on this clone: Other DNA sequences from this sample encode an identical CDR3 as well. The chain combines TRBV27 with TRBJ1-6; maybe TRBD1 (5 bases). CDR3 length: 16 residues. CDR1 is MNHEY and CDR2 is SMNVEV in the germline V gene (reference sequence). The ends were cut back, 6 bases at V and 8 bases at J, with 20 bases in the middle. The DNA for the CDR3 is TGTGCCAGCAGCCCCTCTGACATGACAGAGGATTCACCCCTCCACTTT. Its translation is CASSPSDMTEDSPLHF.

The V call is TRBV6-5, the J call TRBJ1-1; 8 nucleotides agree with TRBD1. Trimming cost V 6 bases and J 4 bases; bases outside gene matches: 7. The CDR3 contains 14 residues. Per germline, CDR1 MNHEY and CDR2 SVGAGI. The CDR3 here is CASRITQGGTEAFF. In nucleotides, the CDR3 is TGTGCCAGCAGAATAACACAGGGGGGCACTGAAGCTTTCTTT.

CDR3: CASNVFRGLNNEQFF. The CDR3 DNA reads as TGTGCCAGCAACGTTTTCCGAGGGCTGAATAATGAGCAGTTCTTC. The chain couples TRBV2 to TRBJ2-1; perhaps TRBD2 as D (5 bases). V shed 7 bases and J shed 7 bases, with 20 bases lying between them. The CDR3 contains 15 residues. Germline V CDR1 and CDR2: SNHLY, FYNNEI.

The CDR3 loop reads CSVGGQFNEKLFF. CDR3 sequence (DNA): TGCAGCGTTGGGGGACAGTTTAATGAAAAACTGTTTTTT. The genes are TRBV29-1 and TRBJ1-4, with 7 bases that match TRBD1. The CDR3 consists of 13 residues. With V trimmed by 4 bases and J by 4 bases, 3 bases remained unmatched. CDR1 is SQVTM, CDR2 ANQGSEA, per germline.

The chain couples TRBV29-1 to TRBJ2-5, with 9 bases matching TRBD1. The CDR3 has 15 amino acids. Germline V gene data show CDR1 as SQVTM and CDR2 as ANQGSEA. V lost 6 bases to trimming and J lost 1 base; unmatched junction nucleotides: 9. CDR3 amino acids: CSVLPGQGIQETQYF. In nucleotides, the CDR3 is TGCAGCGTCTTACCGGGACAGGGAATCCAAGAGACCCAGTACTTC.

The chain carries TRBV2 and TRBJ2-5; D is possibly TRBD2 (5 bases). V was clipped by 8 bases and J by 3 bases, with 16 bases between them. The CDR3 length is 14 residues. Per the germline V gene, CDR1 is SNHLY and CDR2 is FYNNEI. The CDR3 DNA reads TGTGCCAGCCGTCAGGAATCGGGGAAAGAGACCCAGTACTTC. Protein product: CASRQESGKETQYF.

The chain couples TRBV30 to TRBJ1-2; maybe TRBD1 (6 bases). Germline assignment: CDR1 GTSNPN and CDR2 SVGIG (reference sequence). V lost 4 bases and J 7 bases, leaving 16 bases between the germline ends. The CDR3 is made up of 13 amino acids. CDR3 bases: TGTGCCTGGACACTACCGGGACAAGCTGGCTACACCTTC. It encodes CAWTLPGQAGYTF.

CDR3 loop: CASSFIPSGLLPLSYEQYF. For the CDR3, the DNA is TGCGCCAGCAGCTTTATCCCCTCTGGGCTTCTTCCACTCTCCTACGAGCAGTACTTC. The chain links TRBV5-1 to TRBJ2-7; D not resolved. CDR3 size: 19 residues. V was pared by 2 bases and J by 0 bases, with 24 bases between. Looked up from germline, CDR1 is SGHRS and CDR2 is YFSETQ. Full variable domain (remainder filled in from reference TRBV5-1 and TRBJ2-7): KAGVTQTPRYLIKTRGQQVTLSCSPISGHRSVSWYQQTPGQGLQFLFEYFSETQRNKGNFPGRFSGRQFSNSRSEMNVSTLELGDSALYLCASSFIPSGLLPLSYEQYFGPGTRLTVT.

The chain employs TRBV11-2 and TRBJ2-3; 7 bases match TRBD2. The ends lost 3 bases at V and 2 bases at J; junction bases unmatched: 8. Germline-derived CDR1 and CDR2 are SGHAT and FQNNGV. This CDR3 has 16 residues. The CDR3 here is CASSLVGDYSTDTQYF. In DNA form, the CDR3 reads TGTGCCAGCAGCTTGGTAGGGGACTACTCCACAGATACGCAGTATTTT.

The V and J genes are TRBV27 and TRBJ1-5; 7 bases agree with TRBD1. CDR3 size: 18 residues. Germline CDR1 and CDR2: MNHEY and SMNVEV (reference sequence). V shed 8 bases, J shed 0 bases, and the junction held 16 bases outside the gene matches. The DNA for the CDR3 is TGTGCCAGCCGCATTTTTGGGACAGAACTGGGTAGCAATCAGCCCCAGCATTTT. Translating gives CASRIFGTELGSNQPQHF.

V usage is TRBV5-1 and J usage is TRBJ2-7; tentative D call: TRBD1 (5 bases). The CDR3 is made up of 15 amino acids. V was shortened by 0 bases and J by 3 bases, with 13 bases between the two germline ends. The V gene's germline CDR1 is SGHRS and CDR2 YFSETQ. The CDR3 DNA sequence: TGCGCCAGCAGCTTGGTCCCGACAGATATCTACGAGCAGTACTTC. This codes for CASSLVPTDIYEQYF.

The gene calls are TRBV13 and TRBJ2-3; D possibly corresponds to TRBD2 (6 bases). The V end lost 5 bases, the J end lost 0 bases, and 9 bases lay between the germline ends. There are 14 residues in the CDR3. From germline, CDR1 is PRHDT and CDR2 FYEKMQ (reference sequence). The CDR3 DNA sequence: TGTGCCAGCAGCGTCACTAGCAGCACAGATACGCAGTATTTT. This translates into CASSVTSSTDTQYF.